This is a list of T cell receptor beta chains from one sample in a study of T cell responses to AZD1222 COVID-19 vaccine. Here immunoSEQ multiplex PCR was the method, and the copy in TCRdb shows in-frame clones only, minus some. The table records about 140,000 clones, just under 95% of them present only once. Here the sequenced sample was peripheral blood, taken on day 0 of AZD1222 vaccination. The receptors stem from an adult in good health. Both conserved end residues are part of each CDR3. The D gene is left open where the match is weak. Expanded clones get a size class; other rows say once, few or many, or leave the size out.

TRBJ2-3 | TRBV27 | - | - | CASSFKGRDTDTQYF | TGTGCCAGCAGTTTTAAGGGCAGGGACACAGATACGCAGTATTTT
TRBJ1-2 | TRBV18 | TRBD1 | - | CASSPLGQGANYGYTF | TGTGCCAGCTCACCACTGGGACAGGGGGCGAACTATGGCTACACCTTC
TRBJ1-4 | TRBV28 | - | - | CASSFGGRGEKLFF | TGTGCCAGCAGTTTCGGGGGGCGCGGTGAAAAACTGTTTTTT
TRBJ2-2 | TRBV7-3 | - | - | CASSLQGIGELFF | TGTGCCAGCAGCTTACAAGGGATCGGGGAGCTGTTTTTT
TRBJ2-7 | TRBV7-9 | - | once | CASSFAYRTTGINEQYF | TGTGCCAGCAGCTTCGCCTATAGGACTACAGGTATTAACGAGCAGTACTTC
TRBJ2-2 | TRBV7-9 | - | - | CASTQDYTGELFF | TGTGCCAGCACCCAGGACTACACCGGGGAGCTGTTTTTT
TRBJ2-5 | TRBV6-5 | TRBD2 | - | CASSYFSGRETQYF | TGTGCCAGCAGTTACTTTAGCGGGAGGGAGACCCAGTACTTC
TRBJ2-1 | TRBV30 | - | - | CAWSGLRGSYNEQFF | TGTGCCTGGAGTGGCCTTAGGGGCTCCTACAATGAGCAGTTCTTC
TRBJ1-2 | TRBV12-3/TRBV12-4 | - | - | CASSRRNNYGYTF | TGTGCCAGCAGCCGTCGGAATAACTATGGCTACACCTTC
TRBJ1-1 | TRBV27 | - | once | CASRTLLRQPSTTPWAF | TGTGCCAGCAGAACCCTCCTAAGACAACCATCTACCACCCCGTGGGCTTTT
TRBJ1-3 | TRBV2 | - | - | CASSEEGSSGNTIYF | TGTGCCAGCAGTGAAGAGGGTTCCTCTGGAAACACCATATATTTT
TRBJ1-5 | TRBV6-5 | - | - | CASSSQGNQPQHF | TGTGCCAGCAGTTCCCAGGGGAATCAGCCCCAGCATTTT
TRBJ2-1 | TRBV4-1 | TRBD2 | - | CASSQSSGRWENEQFF | TGCGCCAGCAGCCAATCTAGCGGGAGATGGGAGAATGAGCAGTTCTTC
TRBJ2-5 | TRBV6-5 | - | - | CASSYSVTLQETQYF | TGTGCCAGCAGTTACTCTGTGACACTCCAAGAGACCCAGTACTTC
TRBJ2-7 | TRBV27 | - | - | CASSFFAGASYEQYF | TGTGCCAGCAGTTTTTTTGCGGGGGCCTCCTACGAGCAGTACTTC
TRBJ1-2 | TRBV30 | - | - | CAWSPLRGAGGYTF | TGTGCCTGGTCTCCACTACGGGGAGCGGGGGGCTACACCTTC
TRBJ2-3 | TRBV28 | - | - | CASIPQDLGTQYF | TGTGCCAGCATACCACAGGATTTGGGTACGCAGTATTTT
TRBJ2-1 | TRBV7-9 | TRBD2 | few | CASSLAGGGNEQFF | TGTGCCAGCAGCCTAGCGGGAGGGGGGAATGAGCAGTTCTTC
TRBJ1-2 | TRBV9 | - | - | CASSVGNRDFYGYTF | TGTGCCAGCAGCGTAGGGAACAGGGACTTCTATGGCTACACCTTC
TRBJ2-7 | TRBV11-3 | TRBD1 | once | CASSEGTGGDEQYF | TGTGCCAGCAGCGAAGGGACAGGAGGAGACGAGCAGTACTTC
TRBJ2-3 | TRBV28 | - | - | CASSFRVRTDTQYF | TGTGCCAGCAGTTTTAGAGTTCGCACAGATACGCAGTATTTT
TRBJ1-1 | TRBV5-1 | - | few | CASKTEDGTEAFF | TGCGCCAGCAAGACAGAGGATGGAACTGAAGCTTTCTTT
TRBJ1-4 | TRBV9 | - | - | CASSSRSWDRREKLFF | TGTGCCAGCAGCTCTAGATCCTGGGACCGACGGGAAAAACTGTTTTTT
TRBJ2-7 | TRBV9 | TRBD1 | - | CASSVAGGVGEQYF | TGTGCCAGCAGCGTAGCAGGGGGAGTGGGCGAGCAGTACTTC
TRBJ2-2 | TRBV7-3 | - | - | CASRPGGLTGELFF | TGTGCCAGCAGACCAGGGGGACTTACCGGGGAGCTGTTTTTT
TRBJ2-7 | TRBV9 | TRBD1 | - | CASSVGHRGTYEQYF | TGTGCCAGCAGCGTAGGCCACAGGGGTACCTACGAGCAGTACTTC
TRBJ1-1 | TRBV30 | - | - | CAWSVPPNTEAFF | TGTGCCTGGAGTGTACCTCCGAACACTGAAGCTTTCTTT
TRBJ1-1 | TRBV5-4 | - | - | CASSLAGGNTEAFF | TGTGCCAGCAGCTTGGCCGGGGGTAACACTGAAGCTTTCTTT
TRBJ1-2 | TRBV28 | - | - | CASTRIGYGYTF | TGTGCCAGCACCAGAATCGGCTATGGCTACACCTTC
TRBJ2-1 | TRBV6-5 | - | - | CASSSHRDWEQFF | TGTGCCAGCAGTTCCCACAGGGACTGGGAGCAGTTCTTC
TRBJ1-4 | TRBV28 | - | once | CASGSVGLGEKLFF | TGTGCCAGCGGTAGCGTAGGGTTAGGTGAAAAACTGTTTTTT